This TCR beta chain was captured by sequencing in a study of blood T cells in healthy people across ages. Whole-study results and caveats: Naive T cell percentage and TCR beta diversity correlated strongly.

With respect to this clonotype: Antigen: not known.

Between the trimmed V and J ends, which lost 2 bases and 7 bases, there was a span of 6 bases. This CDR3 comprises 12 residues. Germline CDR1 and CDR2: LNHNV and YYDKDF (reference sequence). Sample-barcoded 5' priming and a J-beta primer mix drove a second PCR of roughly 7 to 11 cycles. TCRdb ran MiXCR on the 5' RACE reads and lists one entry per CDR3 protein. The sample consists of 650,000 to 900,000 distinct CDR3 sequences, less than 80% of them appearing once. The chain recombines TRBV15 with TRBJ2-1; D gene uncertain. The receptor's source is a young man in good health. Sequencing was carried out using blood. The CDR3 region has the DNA TGTGCCACCAGCAGACCCAGGAATGAGCAGTTCTTC. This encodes CATSRPRNEQFF.